The 22 T cell receptor beta chains below were found in one sample sequenced in a study of control samples from healthy donors and cancer patients. Here immunoSEQ multiplex PCR was the method, and the copy in TCRdb shows in-frame clones only, minus some. The table lists about 120,000 clones, about 88% of them singletons. The source material was blood. These receptors were obtained from a woman in her sixties or seventies in good health.

In the case of this clone: A junction boundary mismatches the germline segment, possibly from a read error. The chain carries TRBV5-4 and TRBJ2-3; TRBD2 is a possible D gene (6 bases). The CDR3 has 15 amino acids. Germline V gene data show CDR1 as SGHNT and CDR2 as YYREEE (reference sequence). The CDR3 is CASRLAGHPTDTQYF. The CDR3 bases are TGTGCCAGCAGGTTGGCGGGGCACCCCACAGATACGCAGTATTTT. Supplemented by reference TRBV5-4 and TRBJ2-3, the full variable domain reads ETGVTQSPTHLIKTRGQQVTLRCSSQSGHNTVSWYQQALGQGPQFIFQYYREEENGRGNFPPRFSGLQFPNYSSELNVNALELDDSALYLCASRLAGHPTDTQYFGPGTRLTVL.

This sequence joins TRBV2 and TRBJ2-7; TRBD2 might be the D (6 bases). Germline assignment: CDR1 SNHLY and CDR2 FYNNEI. This CDR3 has 13 amino acids. Trimming removed 7 bases at V and 4 bases at J, with 14 bases between. CDR3 nucleotides: TGTGCCAGCAACCCGGGAGAAATTTACGAGCAGTACTTC. Translated: CASNPGEIYEQYF.

V usage is TRBV7-6 and J usage is TRBJ1-4; 7 bases are a match to TRBD1. Trimming cost V 2 bases and J 4 bases; bases outside gene matches: 4. The CDR3 sequence is 15 residues long. Germline V gene data show CDR1 as SGHVS and CDR2 as FNYEAQ. The CDR3 sequence is CASSLFGTVNEKLFF. The CDR3 region has the DNA TGTGCCAGCAGCTTATTCGGGACAGTTAATGAAAAACTGTTTTTT. The whole variable domain, filled in from reference TRBV7-6 and TRBJ1-4, reads GAGVSQSPRYKVTKRGQDVALRCDPISGHVSLYWYRQALGQGPEFLTYFNYEAQQDKSGLPNDRFSAERPEGSISTLTIQRTEQRDSAMYRCASSLFGTVNEKLFFGSGTQLSVL.

The rearrangement joins TRBV15 to TRBJ1-2, with 8 positions matching TRBD1. Germline assignment: CDR1 LNHNV and CDR2 YYDKDF (reference sequence). The CDR3 is 18 residues long. J was trimmed by 4 bases and V by 1 base; bases with no gene match: 14. This CDR3 is CATSRGLTITQGGYGYTF. Written as DNA, the CDR3 is TGTGCCACCAGCAGAGGCCTCACCATAACACAGGGGGGCTATGGCTACACCTTC.

The chain has TRBV27 and TRBJ2-3; TRBD2 aligns across 11 bases. This CDR3 region has 20 residues. Germline CDR1 reads MNHEY; CDR2 reads SMNVEV (reference sequence). V gave up 2 bases and J gave up 1 base; unmatched junction bases: 14. CDR3 nucleotides: TGTGCCAGCAGTTTAAGGGGGGCACTAGCGGGAGATATAGGCACAGATACGCAGTATTTT. Amino acid sequence: CASSLRGALAGDIGTDTQYF.

This rearrangement joins TRBV4-1 to TRBJ1-1; D gene ambiguous. The CDR3 sequence is 14 residues long. Germline assignment: CDR1 MGHRA and CDR2 YSYEKL. V shed 1 base and J shed 0 bases, with 6 bases lying between them. The DNA of the CDR3 is TGCGCCAGCAGCCAAGGACTCCTGAACACTGAAGCTTTCTTT. Its translation is CASSQGLLNTEAFF.

This rearrangement joins TRBV5-1 to TRBJ2-1, with 11 nucleotides matching TRBD1. This CDR3 comprises 17 residues. Losses at the gene ends were 2 bases for V and 2 bases for J; bases not matched to a gene: 6. Germline assignment: CDR1 SGHRS and CDR2 YFSETQ. The CDR3 protein is CASSFGWGQGAYNEQFF. CDR3 nucleotides: TGCGCCAGCAGCTTCGGGTGGGGACAGGGGGCCTACAATGAGCAGTTCTTC.

The chain is built from TRBV5-1 and TRBJ1-3; the D gene is possibly TRBD1 (5 bases). This CDR3 is 17 amino acids long. V dropped 1 base and J dropped 0 bases, with 14 bases sitting between them. Germline assignment: CDR1 SGHRS and CDR2 YFSETQ. In DNA, the CDR3 is TGCGCCAGCAGCTTGTGGGGACGGGACGCCTCTGGAAACACCATATATTTT. Its translation is CASSLWGRDASGNTIYF.

The CDR3 reads CASSPPDGRANTEAFF. CDR3 nucleotide sequence: TGTGCCAGCAGCCCCCCAGACGGCCGGGCGAACACTGAAGCTTTCTTT. The chain joins TRBV21-1 to TRBJ1-1. TRBV21-1 has pseudogene status. The CDR3 runs 16 residues.

The chain recombines TRBV5-1 with TRBJ2-5; TRBD1 agrees at 7 bases. With 4 bases clipped from V and 1 base from J, the junction kept 4 bases outside the gene matches. CDR3 length equals 14 residues. Germline V lookup: CDR1 SGHRS, CDR2 YFSETQ. CDR3 sequence reads: CASSRGQSQETQYF. The CDR3 DNA reads as TGCGCCAGCAGCCGGGGACAGTCCCAAGAGACCCAGTACTTC. Supplemented by reference TRBV5-1 and TRBJ2-5, the full variable domain reads KAGVTQTPRYLIKTRGQQVTLSCSPISGHRSVSWYQQTPGQGLQFLFEYFSETQRNKGNFPGRFSGRQFSNSRSEMNVSTLELGDSALYLCASSRGQSQETQYFGPGTRLLVL.

This sequence joins TRBV12-3 or TRBV12-4 and TRBJ1-2, with 9 bases identical to TRBD1. V was pared by 5 bases and J by 8 bases, with 6 bases of the junction left unmatched. The CDR3 is 13 amino acids. CDR3 residues: CASSTRTGVGYTF. The CDR3 DNA follows: TGTGCCAGCAGTACAAGGACAGGGGTCGGCTACACCTTC.

V gene TRBV7-9 combines with J gene TRBJ1-1; D not resolved. CDR1 SEHNR and CDR2 FQNEAQ come from the germline V gene (reference sequence). The CDR3 extends over 11 amino acids. Between the trimmed V and J ends, which lost 3 bases and 6 bases, there was a span of 5 bases. Here the CDR3 reads CASSFNPEAFF. Written as DNA, the CDR3 is TGTGCCAGCAGCTTTAACCCTGAAGCTTTCTTT.

This chain links TRBV7-2 with TRBJ1-2, with a weak D call TRBD1 (6 bases). Trimming pared 5 bases from V and 4 bases from J, leaving 8 bases between. Germline V lookup: CDR1 SGHTA, CDR2 FQGNSA. The CDR3 has 12 residues. The CDR3 here is CASSQDSYGYTF. The CDR3 coding sequence is TGTGCCAGCAGCCAGGACAGCTATGGCTACACCTTC.

This sequence joins TRBV2 and TRBJ2-3, with 7 bases fitting TRBD1. Per the germline V gene, CDR1 is SNHLY and CDR2 is FYNNEI. The CDR3 runs 14 residues. V gave up 0 bases and J gave up 6 bases; unmatched junction bases: 3. Written as DNA, the CDR3 is TGTGCCAGCAGTGAAGCCAGGGGGTCGGATACGCAGTATTTT. It specifies CASSEARGSDTQYF.

This clone was recorded once. The chain recombines TRBV7-8 with TRBJ1-2; D unresolved. Trimming shortened V by 5 bases and J by 4 bases, and 20 bases separated the two germline ends. CDR1 and CDR2 (germline): SGHVS, FQNEAQ. This CDR3 spans 16 amino acids. The CDR3 region has the DNA TGTGCCAGCAGCCTAGATCCCGGACGCAACCTCTATGGCTACACCTTC. Protein product: CASSLDPGRNLYGYTF.

CDR3 sequence: CASSQPGTYNSPLHF. The CDR3 nucleotides are TGCGCCAGCAGCCAGCCCGGAACTTATAATTCACCCCTCCACTTT. The chain has TRBV4-1 and TRBJ1-6, with D hard to call. Deletions cut 3 bases from V and 4 bases from J, with 10 bases between. This CDR3 spans 15 amino acids. Germline V gene lookup returns CDR1 MGHRA and CDR2 YSYEKL.

This chain connects TRBV11-2 to TRBJ1-2, with D unresolved. CDR1 is SGHAT, CDR2 FQNNGV, per germline. V was clipped by 0 bases and J by 0 bases, with 8 bases between them. The CDR3 has 15 residues. The CDR3 sequence: CASSLDLGSNYGYTF. Written as DNA, the CDR3 is TGTGCCAGCAGCTTAGATTTGGGCTCTAACTATGGCTACACCTTC. The whole variable domain, remainder taken from reference TRBV11-2 and TRBJ1-2, is EAGVAQSPRYKIIEKRQSVAFWCNPISGHATLYWYQQILGQGPKLLIQFQNNGVVDDSQLPKDRFSAERLKGVDSTLKIQPAKLEDSAVYLCASSLDLGSNYGYTFGSGTRLTVV.

This chain joins TRBV10-3 and TRBJ2-7, with 8 bases matching TRBD2. The trim removed 2 bases at V and 0 bases at J, leaving 6 bases unmatched. CDR1 and CDR2 from the germline V gene are ENHRY and SYGVKD. The CDR3 covers 16 residues. The DNA of the CDR3 is TGTGCCATCAGTGAGAGTAGCGGGGCTTTCTCCTACGAGCAGTACTTC. It codes for CAISESSGAFSYEQYF.

This sequence joins TRBV7-9 and TRBJ2-3; D gene ambiguous. Trimming stripped 5 bases from V and 3 bases from J, with 6 bases between. The CDR3 consists of 12 residues. Germline CDR1 reads SEHNR; CDR2 reads FQNEAQ (reference sequence). The CDR3 is CASSDSTDTQYF. The CDR3 region has the DNA TGTGCCAGCAGCGACTCGACAGATACGCAGTATTTT.

The chain couples TRBV5-1 to TRBJ2-5; D uncertain. With 4 bases removed from V and 2 bases from J, the gap between germline ends came to 9 bases. This CDR3 has 13 residues. Looked up from germline, CDR1 is SGHRS and CDR2 is YFSETQ. The CDR3 spells CASSMGLQETQYF. DNA of the CDR3: TGCGCCAGCAGCATGGGCCTACAAGAGACCCAGTACTTC.

This rearrangement joins TRBV7-9 to TRBJ2-7; no reliable D call. The germline V gene has CDR1 SEHNR and CDR2 FQNEAQ (reference sequence). The CDR3 is 13 residues long. Trimming cost V 4 bases and J 5 bases, with 12 bases left between them. DNA for the CDR3: TGTGCCAGCAGCTCGAGTGGCGTCAACGAGCAGTACTTC. It is translated as CASSSSGVNEQYF.

The chain combines TRBV7-8 with TRBJ2-1, with D unresolved. This CDR3 comprises 15 residues. Germline values: CDR1 SGHVS, CDR2 FQNEAQ. V was clipped by 0 bases and J by 1 base, with 7 bases between them. CDR3 region: CASSLAIVSYNEQFF. The CDR3 DNA sequence: TGTGCCAGCAGCTTAGCTATCGTATCCTACAATGAGCAGTTCTTC.